This paragraph reports one TCR beta chain. What it recognizes is unknown. The entry originates in a study of B cell selection in AIRE deficiency. Measured with immunoSEQ multiplex PCR; TCRdb has only the in-frame clones, and not every one. The profile covers over 20,000 clones, with around 93% appearing a single time and about 1.1% taken by the ten largest. Study-wide findings and caveats: Of 3657 shared Treg TCRbeta sequences, roughly 31% were healthy-donor-only and 9.3% patient-only. Patient Tconv and Treg cells showed healthy-like TCRBV usage, CDR3 length, diversity. Shared Treg sequences were biased toward short CDR3s with few non-templated nucleotide insertions.

Sorted regulatory T cells were CD4-positive, CD25-high and CD127-low or negative. Unrelated healthy donors provided the controls. This TCR was recovered from a human donor in good health. Sequencing was performed on CD4+CD25+ Tregs sorted from PBMCs.

This CDR3 is CATSLLTSTDTQYF. As DNA, the CDR3 is TGCGCCACCAGTCTCTTAACGTCCACAGATACGCAGTATTTT. The chain has TRBV5-1 and TRBJ2-3; D is unclear. CDR1 is SGHRS, CDR2 YFSETQ, per germline. V was cut by 9 bases and J by 2 bases, with 16 bases left in between. CDR3 length: 14 amino acids. The full variable domain, completed using reference TRBV5-1 and TRBJ2-3, is KAGVTQTPRYLIKTRGQQVTLSCSPISGHRSVSWYQQTPGQGLQFLFEYFSETQRNKGNFPGRFSGRQFSNSRSEMNVSTLELGDSALYLCATSLLTSTDTQYFGPGTRLTVL.